Listed below are T cell receptor beta chains from one sample, sequenced in a study of blood T cells in healthy people across ages. Using its own MiXCR run on the 5' RACE reads, TCRdb lists one record per CDR3 protein. The sample lists 1.5 million to 2 million distinct CDR3 sequences, 25% to 30% occurring once. The source material was blood. Receptors were obtained from a woman aged 25 to 39 in good health. The conserved cysteine and the conserved F or W are not part of the CDR3 here.

v_gene: TRBV25-1
j_gene: TRBJ1-5
CDR3aa: ASSEGGAVNQPQH

v_gene: TRBV14
j_gene: TRBJ2-3
CDR3aa: ASSQRAGEPPDTQY

v_gene: TRBV7-3
j_gene: TRBJ2-2
CDR3aa: ASSPGGNGELF

v_gene: TRBV7-2
j_gene: TRBJ2-7
CDR3aa: ASSYRTGGAYEQY

v_gene: TRBV27
j_gene: TRBJ1-5
CDR3aa: ASSQTGVHQPQH

v_gene: TRBV20-1
j_gene: TRBJ2-7
CDR3aa: SARTGINEQY

v_gene: TRBV7-8
j_gene: TRBJ2-7
CDR3aa: ASSLAVAGVAYEQY

v_gene: TRBV14
j_gene: TRBJ2-3
CDR3aa: ASSPPGTGADTQY

v_gene: TRBV10-3
j_gene: TRBJ1-2
CDR3aa: AISGTGQRNGYT

v_gene: TRBV30
j_gene: TRBJ1-5
CDR3aa: AWSKTGANQPQH

v_gene: TRBV29-1
j_gene: TRBJ1-1
CDR3aa: SGDKTNTEAF

v_gene: TRBV10-3
j_gene: TRBJ2-5
CDR3aa: AISGEGGETQY

v_gene: TRBV4-1
j_gene: TRBJ1-5
CDR3aa: ASSQVSRGGGNQPQH